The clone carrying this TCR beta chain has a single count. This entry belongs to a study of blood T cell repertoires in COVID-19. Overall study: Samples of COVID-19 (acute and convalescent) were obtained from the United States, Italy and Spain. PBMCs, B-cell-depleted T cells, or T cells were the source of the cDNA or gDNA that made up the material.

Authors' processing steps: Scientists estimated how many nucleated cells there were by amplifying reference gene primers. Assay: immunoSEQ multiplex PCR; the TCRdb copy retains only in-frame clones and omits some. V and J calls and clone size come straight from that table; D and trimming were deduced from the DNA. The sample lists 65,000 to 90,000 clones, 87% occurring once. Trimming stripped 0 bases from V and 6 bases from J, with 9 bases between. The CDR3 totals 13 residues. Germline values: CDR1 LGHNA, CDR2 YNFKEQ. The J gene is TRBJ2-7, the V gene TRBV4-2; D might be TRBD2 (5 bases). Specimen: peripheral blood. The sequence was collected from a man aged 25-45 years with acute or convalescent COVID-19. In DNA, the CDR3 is TGTGCCAGCAGCCAAGATAAGGCGGGCGAGCAGTACTTC. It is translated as CASSQDKAGEQYF.